The clone carrying this T cell receptor (beta chain) appeared once. As yet, its antigen is unknown. This specimen belongs to a study of cytomegalovirus exposure and HLA in healthy donors. Use of 60 Vbeta and 13 Jbeta primers characterized the PCR. Produced via immunoSEQ multiplex PCR; TCRdb's table is partial and in-frame only. Counted here are 200,000 to 250,000 clones, about three quarters occurring once; the ten biggest clones make up 2.5% to 3%. CDR3 size: 15 residues. V lost 3 bases, J lost 0 bases, and 11 bases lay in between. Germline V gives CDR1 KGHSH, CDR2 LQKENI. Study conclusions and caveats: Presence/absence analyses rested on an assumption that sequencing depth was roughly uniform across donors. Later findings reportedly placed an Asian-associated ancestry cluster below the approximately 670-donor mean for N-insertions.

The J gene is TRBJ1-1, the V gene TRBV18; D call uncertain. The sequenced sample was PBMCs. This clonotype originated in a woman aged 60 to 75 in good health and CMV-seropositive. Written as DNA, the CDR3 is TGTGCCAGCTCACCCCGGGAAGAGGTGAACACTGAAGCTTTCTTT. This sequence encodes CASSPREEVNTEAFF.